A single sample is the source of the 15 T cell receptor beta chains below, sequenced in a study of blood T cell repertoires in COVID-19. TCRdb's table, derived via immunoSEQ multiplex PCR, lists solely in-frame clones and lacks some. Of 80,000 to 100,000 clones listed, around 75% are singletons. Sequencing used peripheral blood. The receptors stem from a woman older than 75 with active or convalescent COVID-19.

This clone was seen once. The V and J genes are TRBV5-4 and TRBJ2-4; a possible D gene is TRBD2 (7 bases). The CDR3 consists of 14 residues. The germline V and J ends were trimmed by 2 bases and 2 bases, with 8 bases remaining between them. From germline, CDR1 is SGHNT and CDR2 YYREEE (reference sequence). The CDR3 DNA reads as TGTGCCAGCAGCTTCGGGGGGCCCAAAAACATTCAGTACTTC. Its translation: CASSFGGPKNIQYF.

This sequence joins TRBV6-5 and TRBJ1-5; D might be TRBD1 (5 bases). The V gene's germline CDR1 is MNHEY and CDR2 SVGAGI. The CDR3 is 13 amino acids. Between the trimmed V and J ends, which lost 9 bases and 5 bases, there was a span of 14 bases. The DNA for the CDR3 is TGTGCCAGTGGCGGGGGAATTCATCAGCCCCAGCATTTT. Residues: CASGGGIHQPQHF.

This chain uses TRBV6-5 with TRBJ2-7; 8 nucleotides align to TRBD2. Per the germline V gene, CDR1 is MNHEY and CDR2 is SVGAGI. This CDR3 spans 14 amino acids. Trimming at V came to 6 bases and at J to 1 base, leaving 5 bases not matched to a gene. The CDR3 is CASRRGGASYEQYF. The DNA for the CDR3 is TGTGCCAGCAGACGGGGGGGCGCATCCTACGAGCAGTACTTC.

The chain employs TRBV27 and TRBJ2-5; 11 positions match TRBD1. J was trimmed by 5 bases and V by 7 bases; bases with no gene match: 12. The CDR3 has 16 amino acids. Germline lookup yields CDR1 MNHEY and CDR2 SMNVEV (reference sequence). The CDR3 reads CASTGGTGGFGETQYF. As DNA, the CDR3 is TGTGCCAGCACTGGAGGGACAGGGGGGTTCGGGGAGACCCAGTACTTC.

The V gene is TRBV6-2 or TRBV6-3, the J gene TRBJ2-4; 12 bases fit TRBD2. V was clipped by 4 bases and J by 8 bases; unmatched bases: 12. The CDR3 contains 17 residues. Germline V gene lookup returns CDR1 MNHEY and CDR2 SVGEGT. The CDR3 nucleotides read TGTGCCAGCAGTTCCAACGGACTAGCGGGAATTTATGACATTCAGTACTTC. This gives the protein CASSSNGLAGIYDIQYF.

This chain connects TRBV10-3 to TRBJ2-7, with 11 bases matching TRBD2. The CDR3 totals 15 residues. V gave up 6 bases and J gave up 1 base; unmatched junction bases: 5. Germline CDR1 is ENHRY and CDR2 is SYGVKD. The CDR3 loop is CAIRSGTSGSYEQYF. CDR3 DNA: TGTGCCATCAGAAGCGGGACTAGCGGATCCTACGAGCAGTACTTC.

CDR3 sequence (DNA): TGTGCCAGTAGTATAGGGGACAGCTACTATTATAGCAATCAGCCCCAGCATTTT. Translating it yields CASSIGDSYYYSNQPQHF. The J gene is TRBJ1-5, the V gene TRBV19; TRBD1 matches at 7 bases. Germline V gene data show CDR1 as LNHDA and CDR2 as SQIVND (reference sequence). The CDR3 extends over 18 amino acids. V lost 1 base and J lost 0; bases outside the gene matches: 9. The full variable domain, completed using reference TRBV19 and TRBJ1-5, is DGGITQSPKYLFRKEGQNVTLSCEQNLNHDAMYWYRQDPGQGLRLIYYSQIVNDFQKGDIAEGYSVSREKKESFPLTVTSAQKNPTAFYLCASSIGDSYYYSNQPQHFGDGTRLSIL.

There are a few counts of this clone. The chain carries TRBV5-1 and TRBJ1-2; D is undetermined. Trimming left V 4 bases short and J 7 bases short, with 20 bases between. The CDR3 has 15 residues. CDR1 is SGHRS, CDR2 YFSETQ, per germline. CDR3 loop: CASSPGGVGARGYTF. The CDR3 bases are TGCGCCAGCAGCCCCGGCGGGGTAGGTGCACGTGGCTACACCTTC.

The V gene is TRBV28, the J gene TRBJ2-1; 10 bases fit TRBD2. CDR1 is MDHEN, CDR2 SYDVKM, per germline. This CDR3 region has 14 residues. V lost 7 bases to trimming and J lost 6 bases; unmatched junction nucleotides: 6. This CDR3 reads CASTLSGGSNEQFF. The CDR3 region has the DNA TGTGCCAGCACCCTTAGCGGGGGGAGCAATGAGCAGTTCTTC.

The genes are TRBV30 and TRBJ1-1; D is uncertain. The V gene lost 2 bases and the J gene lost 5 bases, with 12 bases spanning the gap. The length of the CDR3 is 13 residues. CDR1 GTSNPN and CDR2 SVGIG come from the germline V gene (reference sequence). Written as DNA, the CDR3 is TGTGCCTGGAGTTTAACGGGGTTGACTGAAGCTTTCTTT. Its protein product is CAWSLTGLTEAFF. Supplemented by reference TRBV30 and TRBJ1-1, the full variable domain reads SQTIHQWPATLVQPVGSPLSLECTVEGTSNPNLYWYRQAAGRGLQLLFYSVGIGQISSEVPQNLSASRPQDRQFILSSKKLLLSDSGFYLCAWSLTGLTEAFFGQGTRLTVV.

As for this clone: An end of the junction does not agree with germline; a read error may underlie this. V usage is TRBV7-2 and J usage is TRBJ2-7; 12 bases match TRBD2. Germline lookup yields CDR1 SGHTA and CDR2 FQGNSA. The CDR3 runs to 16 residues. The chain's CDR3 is CASRASSGRASHEQYF. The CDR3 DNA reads TGTGCCAGCAGAGCCTCTAGCGGGAGGGCCTCCCACGAGCAGTACTTC.

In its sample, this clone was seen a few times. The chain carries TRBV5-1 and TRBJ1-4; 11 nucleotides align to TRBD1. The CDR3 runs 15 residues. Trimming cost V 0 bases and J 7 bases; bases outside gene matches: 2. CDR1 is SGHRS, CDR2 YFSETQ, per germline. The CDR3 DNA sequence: TGCGCCAGCAGCTTGGCCGGGACAGGGGGTGAAAAACTGTTTTTT. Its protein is CASSLAGTGGEKLFF.

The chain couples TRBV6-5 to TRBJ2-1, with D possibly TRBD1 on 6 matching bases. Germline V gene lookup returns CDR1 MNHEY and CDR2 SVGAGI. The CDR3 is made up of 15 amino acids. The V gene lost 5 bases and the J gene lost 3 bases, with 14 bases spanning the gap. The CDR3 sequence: CASSPRTARYNEQFF. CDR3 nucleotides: TGTGCCAGCAGTCCCCGGACAGCCCGCTACAATGAGCAGTTCTTC.

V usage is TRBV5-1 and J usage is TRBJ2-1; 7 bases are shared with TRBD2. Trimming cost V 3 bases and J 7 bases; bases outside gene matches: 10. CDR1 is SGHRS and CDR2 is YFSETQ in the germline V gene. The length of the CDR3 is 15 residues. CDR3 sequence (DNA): TGCGCCAGCAGCTGGGAGGGTATGAGGATGAATGAGCAGTTCTTC. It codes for CASSWEGMRMNEQFF.

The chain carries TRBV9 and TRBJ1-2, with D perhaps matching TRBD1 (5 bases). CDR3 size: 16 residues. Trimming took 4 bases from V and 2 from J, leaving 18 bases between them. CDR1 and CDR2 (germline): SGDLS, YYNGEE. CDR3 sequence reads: CASSPTVGRGNYGYTF. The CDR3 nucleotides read TGTGCCAGCAGCCCTACTGTGGGGCGGGGAAACTATGGCTACACCTTC.